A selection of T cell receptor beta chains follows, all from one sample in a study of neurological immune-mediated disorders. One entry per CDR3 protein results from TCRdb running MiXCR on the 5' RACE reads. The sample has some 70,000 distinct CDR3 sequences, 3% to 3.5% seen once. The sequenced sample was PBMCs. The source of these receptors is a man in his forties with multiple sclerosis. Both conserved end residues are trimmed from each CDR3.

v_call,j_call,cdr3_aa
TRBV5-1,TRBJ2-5,ASSSTSGNQETQY
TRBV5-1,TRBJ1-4,ASSLVGLLNEKLF
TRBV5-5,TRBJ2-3,ASSHSTGGTDTQY
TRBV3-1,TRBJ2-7,ASSQVRLAGEGEQY
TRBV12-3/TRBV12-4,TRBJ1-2,ASSRSRGDGYT
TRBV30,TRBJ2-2,AWSQGWGTGELF
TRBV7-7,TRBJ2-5,ASSLLAGQETQY
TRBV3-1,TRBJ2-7,ASSRGLAGGGVSYEQY
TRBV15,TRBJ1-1,ATSRDGTANTEAF
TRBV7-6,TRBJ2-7,DSSTPTGGAD
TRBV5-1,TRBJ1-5,ASSLATGGNQPQH
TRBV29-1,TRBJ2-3,SVKTGADTQY
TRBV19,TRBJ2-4,ASSIGRGNLAKNIQY
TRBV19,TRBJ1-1,ASQSDTLNTEAF
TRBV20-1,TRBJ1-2,SARGPGYGYT
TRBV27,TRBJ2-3,ASSNRDSRDTQY
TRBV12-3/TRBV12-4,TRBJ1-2,ASSLSFGTGAGYT
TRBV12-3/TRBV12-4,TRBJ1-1,ASSGPVITEAF
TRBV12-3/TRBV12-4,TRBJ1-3,ASSLNSPNTIY
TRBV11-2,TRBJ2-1,ASSPIRGQPLGGEQF
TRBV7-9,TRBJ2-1,ASSLARGSGSYNEQF
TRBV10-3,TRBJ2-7,AISAVTAGGNEQY
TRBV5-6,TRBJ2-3,ASSFATSTDTQY
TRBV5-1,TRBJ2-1,ARPGGNEQF
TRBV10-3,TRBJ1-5,AISETGFNQPQH
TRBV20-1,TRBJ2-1,SARYSGSPC
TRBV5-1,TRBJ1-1,ASSSQTGDPEAF
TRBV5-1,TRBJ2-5,ASSFEGPETQY
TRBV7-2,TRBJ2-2,ASSFSPGELF
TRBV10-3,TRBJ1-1,AIRTGGTEAF
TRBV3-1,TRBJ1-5,ASSHGRQPQH
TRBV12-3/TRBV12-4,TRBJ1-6,ASRPDRDSPLH
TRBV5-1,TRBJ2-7,ASSRDRNSYEQY
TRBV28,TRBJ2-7,ASSHGGDGSYEQY
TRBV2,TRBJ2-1,ASAVETSKF
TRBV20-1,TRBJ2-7,SAREGAGSYEQY
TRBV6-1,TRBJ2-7,ASSVGLAISYEQY
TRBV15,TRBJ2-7,ATSRVPNYEQY
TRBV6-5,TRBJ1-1,ASRRQGLNTEAF
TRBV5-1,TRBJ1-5,ASSLEGQNQPQH